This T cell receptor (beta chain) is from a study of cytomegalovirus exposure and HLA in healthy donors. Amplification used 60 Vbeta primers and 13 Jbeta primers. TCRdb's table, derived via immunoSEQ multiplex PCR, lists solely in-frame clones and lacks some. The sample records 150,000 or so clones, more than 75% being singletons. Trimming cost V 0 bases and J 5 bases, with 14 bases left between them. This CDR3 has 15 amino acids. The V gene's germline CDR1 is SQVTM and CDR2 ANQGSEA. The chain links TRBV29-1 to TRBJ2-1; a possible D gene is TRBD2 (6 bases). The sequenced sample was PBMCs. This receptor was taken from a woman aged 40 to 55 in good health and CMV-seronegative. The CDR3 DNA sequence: TGCAGCGTTGAAGACGGGCGGGAACCTAACAATGAGCAGTTCTTC. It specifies CSVEDGREPNNEQFF.